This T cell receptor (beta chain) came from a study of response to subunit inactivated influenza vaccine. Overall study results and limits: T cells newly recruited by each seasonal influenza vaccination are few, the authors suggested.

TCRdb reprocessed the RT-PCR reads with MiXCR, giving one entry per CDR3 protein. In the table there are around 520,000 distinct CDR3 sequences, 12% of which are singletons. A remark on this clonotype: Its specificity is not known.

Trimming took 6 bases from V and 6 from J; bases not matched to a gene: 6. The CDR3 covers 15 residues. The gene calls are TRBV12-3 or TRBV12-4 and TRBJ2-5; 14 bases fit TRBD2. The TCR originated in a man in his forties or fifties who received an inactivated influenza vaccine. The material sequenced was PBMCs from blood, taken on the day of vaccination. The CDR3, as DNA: TGTGCCAGCAGCCGGGGGACTAGCGGGGGTCAGACCCAGTACTTC. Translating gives CASSRGTSGGQTQYF.